The rows below give T cell receptor beta chains drawn from one sample of a study of breast tumors, draining lymph nodes, adjacent tissues. TCRdb passed the multiplex PCR reads through MiXCR, listing each CDR3 protein once. The data show some 31,000 distinct CDR3 sequences, with 60% to 70% seen just once and 15% to 20% held by the top ten. The sequenced material came from breast tumor tissue. The receptors originated from a female donor with breast cancer. Some clones in this sample may be carry-over from other donors' samples. The CDR3 runs from the conserved cysteine through the conserved F or W. The D gene is left open where the match is weak. Some rows mark clone size as missing; the rest say once, few, many or name a class of expanded clone.

abundance: NA
d_gene: NA
v_gene: TRBV5-1
j_gene: TRBJ1-3
CDR3nt: TGCGCCAGCAGCCCGGGAAACTCTGGAAACACCATATATTTT
CDR3aa: CASSPGNSGNTIYF

abundance: NA
d_gene: TRBD2
v_gene: TRBV5-6
j_gene: TRBJ2-5
CDR3nt: TGTGCCTCCGGGGGAGGGCGGGAGACCCAGTACTTC
CDR3aa: CASGGGRETQYF

abundance: NA
d_gene: TRBD1
v_gene: TRBV29-1
j_gene: TRBJ2-3
CDR3nt: TGCAGCGTTGTACAGGGGTCGACAGATACGCAGTATTTT
CDR3aa: CSVVQGSTDTQYF

abundance: NA
d_gene: TRBD2
v_gene: TRBV28
j_gene: TRBJ2-2
CDR3nt: TGTGCCAGCAGCCCATGGACTAGCGGGAGGACCTCGAACACCGGGGAGCTGTTTTTT
CDR3aa: CASSPWTSGRTSNTGELFF

abundance: many
d_gene: NA
v_gene: TRBV6-1
j_gene: TRBJ2-5
CDR3nt: TGTGCCACCCGACGTGAGGGGGAGACCCAGTACTTC
CDR3aa: CATRREGETQYF

abundance: NA
d_gene: TRBD1
v_gene: TRBV5-1
j_gene: TRBJ1-2
CDR3nt: TGCGCCAGCAAAGGGGAGGGACAGGGGACGAAGGGCTACACCTTC
CDR3aa: CASKGEGQGTKGYTF

abundance: NA
d_gene: NA
v_gene: TRBV5-1
j_gene: TRBJ1-2
CDR3nt: TGCGCCAGCAGCTTGAGTGGGACCATCGACGGAGGCTACACCTTC
CDR3aa: CASSLSGTIDGGYTF

abundance: medium-sized
d_gene: NA
v_gene: TRBV18
j_gene: TRBJ2-7
CDR3nt: TGTGCCAGCTCACGTACAGGGGGGGACCACGAGCAGTACTTC
CDR3aa: CASSRTGGDHEQYF

abundance: NA
d_gene: TRBD1
v_gene: TRBV7-2
j_gene: TRBJ2-7
CDR3nt: TGTGCCAGCAGCTTAGGACAGGGCCCCAAGCAGTACTTC
CDR3aa: CASSLGQGPKQYF

abundance: NA
d_gene: TRBD1
v_gene: TRBV19
j_gene: TRBJ2-6
CDR3nt: TGTGCCAGTACCTCAGGGGGCGCTGGGGCCAACGTCCTGACTTTC
CDR3aa: CASTSGGAGANVLTF

abundance: few
d_gene: NA
v_gene: TRBV20-1
j_gene: TRBJ2-7
CDR3nt: TGCAGTGCTAGGACCCCTTTGGGCTACGAGCAGTACTTC
CDR3aa: CSARTPLGYEQYF

abundance: NA
d_gene: NA
v_gene: TRBV7-3
j_gene: TRBJ2-3
CDR3nt: TGTGCCAGCAGCTTAAATTTGGGGGTGACAGATACGCAGTATTTT
CDR3aa: CASSLNLGVTDTQYF

abundance: NA
d_gene: TRBD1
v_gene: TRBV6-5
j_gene: TRBJ2-5
CDR3nt: TGTGCCAGCAGTCCCAGGGGGCCTGAGACCCAGTACTTC
CDR3aa: CASSPRGPETQYF

abundance: NA
d_gene: TRBD2
v_gene: TRBV20-1
j_gene: TRBJ2-5
CDR3nt: TGCAGTGCAACCCAGCGGGAGCCAGAGACCCAGTACTTC
CDR3aa: CSATQREPETQYF

abundance: NA
d_gene: NA
v_gene: TRBV29-1
j_gene: TRBJ2-3
CDR3nt: TGCAGCGTTGAAGGGACGGCGGAAGTCACAGATACGCAGTATTTT
CDR3aa: CSVEGTAEVTDTQYF

abundance: NA
d_gene: TRBD1
v_gene: TRBV7-2
j_gene: TRBJ1-5
CDR3nt: TGTGCCAGCACCCGGGACAGTCCTAATCAGCCCCAGCATTTT
CDR3aa: CASTRDSPNQPQHF

abundance: NA
d_gene: NA
v_gene: TRBV7-2
j_gene: TRBJ2-1
CDR3nt: TGTGCCAGCAGCTTAGGGACATCTTACAATGAGCAGTTCTTC
CDR3aa: CASSLGTSYNEQFF

abundance: NA
d_gene: NA
v_gene: TRBV29-1
j_gene: TRBJ2-7
CDR3nt: TGCGGCGCGGTAGTTAGCCCGGGGGAGCAGTACTTC
CDR3aa: CGAVVSPGEQYF

abundance: medium-sized
d_gene: TRBD1
v_gene: TRBV20-1
j_gene: TRBJ1-5
CDR3nt: TGCAGTTCATTCTCTGACAGGGGCGGTCATAGCAATCAGCCCCAGCATTTT
CDR3aa: CSSFSDRGGHSNQPQHF

abundance: many
d_gene: TRBD2
v_gene: TRBV5-4
j_gene: TRBJ2-3
CDR3nt: TGTGCCAGCAGCCCGGGACTAGCGGGGGTTACTAGCACAGATACGCAGTATTTT
CDR3aa: CASSPGLAGVTSTDTQYF

abundance: NA
d_gene: TRBD2
v_gene: TRBV15
j_gene: TRBJ2-1
CDR3nt: TGTGCCACCAGCAGAGTAAGCGGGGTTAATGAGCAGTTCTTC
CDR3aa: CATSRVSGVNEQFF

abundance: many
d_gene: NA
v_gene: TRBV6-5
j_gene: TRBJ1-2
CDR3nt: TGTGCCAGCTCGAACAGGCGTAACTATGGCTACACCTTC
CDR3aa: CASSNRRNYGYTF

abundance: NA
d_gene: TRBD1
v_gene: TRBV20-1
j_gene: TRBJ2-7
CDR3nt: TGCAGTGCTGGCCGGGACAGGGGGTCCTACGAGCAGTACTTC
CDR3aa: CSAGRDRGSYEQYF

abundance: few
d_gene: NA
v_gene: TRBV2
j_gene: TRBJ2-7
CDR3nt: TGTGCCAGCATCACAACCTGGGCAGGGCGCTCCTACGAGCAGTACTTC
CDR3aa: CASITTWAGRSYEQYF

abundance: NA
d_gene: TRBD2
v_gene: TRBV2
j_gene: TRBJ2-5
CDR3nt: TGTGCCAGCAGTGAACTCGGGTCGGGGGGTCAGGAGACCCAGTACTTC
CDR3aa: CASSELGSGGQETQYF

abundance: NA
d_gene: TRBD2
v_gene: TRBV19
j_gene: TRBJ2-5
CDR3nt: TGTGCCAGTAGTATAGGGGCGGGAGTAGAAGGAGAGACCCAGTACTTC
CDR3aa: CASSIGAGVEGETQYF

abundance: NA
d_gene: TRBD2
v_gene: TRBV4-2
j_gene: TRBJ2-1
CDR3nt: TGTGCCAGCAGCCCCGGGACTAGCGGGAGGTCCTTATACAATGAGCAGTTCTTC
CDR3aa: CASSPGTSGRSLYNEQFF

abundance: NA
d_gene: NA
v_gene: TRBV12-3/TRBV12-4
j_gene: TRBJ1-2
CDR3nt: TGTGCCAGCAGTGCTACCGGACGGACCTATGGCTACACCTTC
CDR3aa: CASSATGRTYGYTF

abundance: NA
d_gene: TRBD2
v_gene: TRBV5-1
j_gene: TRBJ2-7
CDR3nt: TGCGCCAGCAGCTTCGTAGCGGGGACCTCTTACGAGCAGTACTTC
CDR3aa: CASSFVAGTSYEQYF

abundance: few
d_gene: NA
v_gene: TRBV2
j_gene: TRBJ2-7
CDR3nt: TGTGCCAGCAGTCCCGCACCCGGATTTTACGAGCAGTACTTC
CDR3aa: CASSPAPGFYEQYF

abundance: NA
d_gene: NA
v_gene: TRBV11-2
j_gene: TRBJ1-1
CDR3nt: TGTGCCAGCAGCTTAATGGGGTCGGGAGCTTTCTTT
CDR3aa: CASSLMGSGAFF

abundance: NA
d_gene: TRBD1
v_gene: TRBV24-1
j_gene: TRBJ2-7
CDR3nt: TGTGCCACCGGTGACCCCACCGCGACAGGGGAGGAGCAGTACTTC
CDR3aa: CATGDPTATGEEQYF

abundance: once
d_gene: TRBD2
v_gene: TRBV20-1
j_gene: TRBJ2-1
CDR3nt: TGCAGTGCGACCGGGACTCTAGCGGGGGGGCGGGGGCAGTTCTTC
CDR3aa: CSATGTLAGGRGQFF

abundance: NA
d_gene: TRBD2
v_gene: TRBV6-5
j_gene: TRBJ2-7
CDR3nt: TGTGCCAGCAGTCGGGGGGGGGCCTCCTCCTACGAGCAGTACTTC
CDR3aa: CASSRGGASSYEQYF

abundance: NA
d_gene: NA
v_gene: TRBV12-3/TRBV12-4
j_gene: TRBJ2-1
CDR3nt: TGTGCCAGCAGTTCAGGCTCATTTGACAATGAGCAGCTCTTC
CDR3aa: CASSSGSFDNEQLF

abundance: NA
d_gene: NA
v_gene: TRBV29-1
j_gene: TRBJ2-2
CDR3nt: TGCAGCGCTTACGGGGAGAAACCCGGGGAGCTGTTTTTT
CDR3aa: CSAYGEKPGELFF

abundance: few
d_gene: NA
v_gene: TRBV20-1
j_gene: TRBJ2-3
CDR3nt: TGCAGTGCTAAAGCATTAGGGAGGACAGATACGCAGTATTTT
CDR3aa: CSAKALGRTDTQYF

abundance: NA
d_gene: NA
v_gene: TRBV7-7
j_gene: TRBJ2-5
CDR3nt: TGTGCTAGCAGCTTAGGGGGAGGGCCGGAGACCCAGTACTTC
CDR3aa: CASSLGGGPETQYF

abundance: many
d_gene: NA
v_gene: TRBV6-1
j_gene: TRBJ2-2
CDR3nt: TGTGCCAGCAGTGAACGGGACGGGGACACCGGGGAGCTGTTTTTT
CDR3aa: CASSERDGDTGELFF

abundance: many
d_gene: TRBD1
v_gene: TRBV19
j_gene: TRBJ1-5
CDR3nt: TGTGCCAGTAGTATCGTCAGGGGGCGCATTTCTATGGGAGGGTTCAATCAGCCCCAGCATTTT
CDR3aa: CASSIVRGRISMGGFNQPQHF

abundance: NA
d_gene: TRBD2
v_gene: TRBV5-1
j_gene: TRBJ2-3
CDR3nt: TGCGCCAGCAGCTGGGGCGGTCTAGCGGGCGCAGATACGCAGTATTTT
CDR3aa: CASSWGGLAGADTQYF

abundance: NA
d_gene: NA
v_gene: TRBV11-2
j_gene: TRBJ1-3
CDR3nt: TGTGCCAGCAGCTTAGGGGGGGGCATTGGAAACACCATATATTTT
CDR3aa: CASSLGGGIGNTIYF

abundance: many
d_gene: NA
v_gene: TRBV19
j_gene: TRBJ1-1
CDR3nt: TGTGCCACCAAGGGGTCCACTGAAGCTTTCTTT
CDR3aa: CATKGSTEAFF

abundance: many
d_gene: TRBD2
v_gene: TRBV11-1
j_gene: TRBJ2-1
CDR3nt: TGTGCCAGCAGCTTAGGCCCTAGCGGGAGTAATGAGCAGTTCTTC
CDR3aa: CASSLGPSGSNEQFF

abundance: NA
d_gene: NA
v_gene: TRBV20-1
j_gene: TRBJ2-7
CDR3nt: TGCAGTGCTAGAGGATGGGGGGAGATCCCCTACGAGCAGTACTTC
CDR3aa: CSARGWGEIPYEQYF

abundance: NA
d_gene: NA
v_gene: TRBV10-3
j_gene: TRBJ1-2
CDR3nt: TGTGCCATCGGTGCCGGGATAGGGGAGTACGGCTACACCTTC
CDR3aa: CAIGAGIGEYGYTF

abundance: NA
d_gene: NA
v_gene: TRBV13
j_gene: TRBJ1-1
CDR3nt: TGTGCCAGCAGTATGCACACTGAAGCTTTCTTT
CDR3aa: CASSMHTEAFF

abundance: NA
d_gene: NA
v_gene: TRBV19
j_gene: TRBJ2-5
CDR3nt: TGTGCCAGTACCACAGGGCTTGACCAAGAGACCCAGTACTTC
CDR3aa: CASTTGLDQETQYF

abundance: medium-sized
d_gene: TRBD1
v_gene: TRBV7-9
j_gene: TRBJ2-1
CDR3nt: TGTGCCAGCAGCTCCAGGGGACAGGCTAACAATGAGCAGTTCTTC
CDR3aa: CASSSRGQANNEQFF

abundance: many
d_gene: TRBD1
v_gene: TRBV12-3/TRBV12-4
j_gene: TRBJ2-7
CDR3nt: TGTGCCAGCAGCCCGTGGAACAGGGGGCTCCAATACGAGCAGTACTTC
CDR3aa: CASSPWNRGLQYEQYF

abundance: NA
d_gene: NA
v_gene: TRBV13
j_gene: TRBJ2-1
CDR3nt: TGTGCCCGCGGGGCTGGGACAGCTTACAATGAGCAGTTCTTC
CDR3aa: CARGAGTAYNEQFF

abundance: NA
d_gene: TRBD1
v_gene: TRBV19
j_gene: TRBJ2-7
CDR3nt: TGTGCCAGTAGTCCGGGACAGGGGGCTGGAGAGCAGTACTTC
CDR3aa: CASSPGQGAGEQYF

abundance: many
d_gene: TRBD1
v_gene: TRBV12-3/TRBV12-4
j_gene: TRBJ1-5
CDR3nt: TGTGCCAGCAGTTTAAGAGGGGGCGCGGGTCAGCCCCAGCATTTT
CDR3aa: CASSLRGGAGQPQHF